These 5 T cell receptor beta chains were sequenced from one sample in a study of T-cell memory formation after mild COVID-19. TCRdb reprocessed the 5' RACE reads via MiXCR and lists one record per CDR3 protein. Counted here are 350,000 to 500,000 distinct CDR3 sequences, 15% to 20% occurring once; the ten biggest clones make up 20% to 25%. Input material: PBMCs or a T cell subset sorted from them (not recorded which). These receptors originate from a young man who had mild COVID-19 (a few samples of this study predate the infection). Cell type and time point are not known.

The table lists this clonotype with a few counts. The J gene is TRBJ1-5, the V gene TRBV2; the D is unclear. The CDR3 has 13 amino acids. Germline V CDR1 and CDR2: SNHLY, FYNNEI. V dropped 7 bases and J dropped 1 base, with 8 bases sitting between them. This CDR3 reads CASNEISNQPQHF. The DNA of the CDR3 is TGTGCCAGCAATGAGATAAGCAATCAGCCCCAGCATTTT.

This clonotype was counted only a few times. This rearrangement joins TRBV30 to TRBJ2-5, with TRBD1 identical over 7 bases. Germline V gene data show CDR1 as GTSNPN and CDR2 as SVGIG (reference sequence). The CDR3 spans 15 residues. J gave up 5 bases and V 8 bases, and 17 bases lay outside the gene matches. The CDR3 nucleotides read TGTGCCCGCCTGGCACAGCAGGGGGTTAAGGAGACCCAGTACTTC. This sequence encodes CARLAQQGVKETQYF. Together with reference TRBV30 and TRBJ2-5, the CDR3 gives the full variable domain: SQTIHQWPATLVQPVGSPLSLECTVEGTSNPNLYWYRQAAGRGLQLLFYSVGIGQISSEVPQNLSASRPQDRQFILSSKKLLLSDSGFYLCARLAQQGVKETQYFGPGTRLLVL.

This clonotype has more than one count but fewer than ten. The J gene is TRBJ2-5, the V gene TRBV4-3; TRBD1 matches at 9 bases. J was trimmed by 1 base and V by 5 bases; bases with no gene match: 5. Germline CDR1 LGHNA, CDR2 YSLEER. The CDR3 spans 15 residues. The DNA for the CDR3 is TGCGCCAGCAGCAAATCGGGACAGGGCCAAGAGACCCAGTACTTC. This sequence encodes CASSKSGQGQETQYF.

This clonotype appeared a few times. The chain combines TRBV10-3 with TRBJ2-3, with D uncertain. This CDR3 is 14 amino acids long. Germline V gene data show CDR1 as ENHRY and CDR2 as SYGVKD. V lost 3 bases, J lost 0 bases, and 7 bases lay in between. The CDR3 reads CAISDGRSTDTQYF. CDR3 coding DNA: TGTGCCATCAGTGATGGGCGGAGCACAGATACGCAGTATTTT.

This clonotype was observed at least ten times. This rearrangement joins TRBV5-4 to TRBJ2-7; 8 bases match TRBD2. J was trimmed by 6 bases and V by 2 bases; bases with no gene match: 7. This CDR3 comprises 14 residues. Germline V lookup: CDR1 SGHNT, CDR2 YYREEE (reference sequence). CDR3 DNA: TGTGCCAGCAGCTTCGGGGGGGCGGATAGCGAGCAGTACTTC. Translation: CASSFGGADSEQYF.